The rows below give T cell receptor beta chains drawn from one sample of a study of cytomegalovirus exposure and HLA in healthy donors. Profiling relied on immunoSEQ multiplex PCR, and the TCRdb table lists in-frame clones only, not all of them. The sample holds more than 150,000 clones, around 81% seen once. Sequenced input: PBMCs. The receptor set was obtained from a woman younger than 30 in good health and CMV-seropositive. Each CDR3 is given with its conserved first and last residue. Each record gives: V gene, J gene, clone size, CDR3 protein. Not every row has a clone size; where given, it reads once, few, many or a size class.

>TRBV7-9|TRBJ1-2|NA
CASSLPGTSGYTF
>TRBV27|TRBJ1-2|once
CASSTSQGFYGYTF
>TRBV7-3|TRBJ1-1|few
CASSSGTTTEAFF
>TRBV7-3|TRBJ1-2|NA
CASSLTRQGSYGYTF
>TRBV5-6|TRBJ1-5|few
CASSGGQRFGGSNQPQHF
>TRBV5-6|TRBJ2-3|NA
CASSPDRTDTQYF
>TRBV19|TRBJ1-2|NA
CASSIRTVYGYTF
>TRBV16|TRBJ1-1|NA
CASSQSAGVKGEAFF
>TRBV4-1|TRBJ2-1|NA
CASSQAVVTRDEQFF
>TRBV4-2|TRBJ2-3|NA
CASSPGEGGRDTQYF
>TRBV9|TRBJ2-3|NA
CASSVAPTGADTQYF
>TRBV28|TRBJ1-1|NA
CASTKFAGSDTEAFF
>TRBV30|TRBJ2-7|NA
CAWTLPSQGAYEQYF
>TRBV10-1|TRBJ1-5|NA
CASRTGCSNQPQHF
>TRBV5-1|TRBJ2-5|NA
CASSPGLAGVRETQYF
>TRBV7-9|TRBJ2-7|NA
CSSSLVGAYEQYF
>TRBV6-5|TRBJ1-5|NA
CASSYSGQSGQPQHF
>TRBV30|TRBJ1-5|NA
CAWSQTGGSNQPQHF
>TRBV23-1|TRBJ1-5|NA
CAGPYPPQGKRNNQPQHF
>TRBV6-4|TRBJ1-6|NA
CASSDSTGGGSPLHF
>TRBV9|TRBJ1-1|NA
CASSVGLSSGNTEAFF
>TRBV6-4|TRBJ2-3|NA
CASRQGSGGETDTQYF